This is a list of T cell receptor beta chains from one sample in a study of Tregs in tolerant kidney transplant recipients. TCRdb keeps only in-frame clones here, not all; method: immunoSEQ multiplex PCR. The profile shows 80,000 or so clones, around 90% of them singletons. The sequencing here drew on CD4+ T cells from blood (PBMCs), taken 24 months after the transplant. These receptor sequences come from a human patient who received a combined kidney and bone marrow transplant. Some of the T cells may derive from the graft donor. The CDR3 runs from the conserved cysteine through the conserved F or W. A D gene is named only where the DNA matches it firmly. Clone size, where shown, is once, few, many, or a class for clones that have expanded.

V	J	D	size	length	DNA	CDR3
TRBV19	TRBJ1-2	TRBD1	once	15	TGTGCCAGTAGTCTTAACCGCCAGGGGGTGAGGAGCTACACCTTC	CASSLNRQGVRSYTF
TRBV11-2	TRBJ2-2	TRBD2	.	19	TGTGCCAGCAGAGCCCCGGGACTAGCGGGAGGGCCGTGGACCGGGGAGCTGTTTTTT	CASRAPGLAGGPWTGELFF
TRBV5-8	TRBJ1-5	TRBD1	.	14	TGTGCCAGCTCAGGGGGACTCCACAATCAGCCCCAGCATTTT	CASSGGLHNQPQHF
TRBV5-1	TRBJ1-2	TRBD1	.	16	TGCGCCAGCAGCTTGGAATGGGACAGGGGGCCGAATGGCTACACCTTC	CASSLEWDRGPNGYTF
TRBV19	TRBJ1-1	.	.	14	TGTGCCAGTAGTCCACAGACAGAGAACACTGAAGCTTTCTTT	CASSPQTENTEAFF
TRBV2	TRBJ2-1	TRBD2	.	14	TGTGCCAGCATAGGGGGGACTAGCGGGAGCGTGGAGTTCTTC	CASIGGTSGSVEFF
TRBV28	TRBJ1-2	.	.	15	TGTGCCAGCATCGAGGTCGGGGGAAAGGAGTATGGCTACACCTTC	CASIEVGGKEYGYTF
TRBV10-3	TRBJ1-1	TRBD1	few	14	TGTGCCATCAGCTGGACAGGCCTGAACACTGAAGCTTTCTTT	CAISWTGLNTEAFF
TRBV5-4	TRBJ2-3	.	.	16	TGTGCCAGCAGCAAATGGACAGCCCCTAGCACAGATACGCAGTATTTT	CASSKWTAPSTDTQYF
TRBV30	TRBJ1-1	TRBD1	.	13	TGTGCCTGGATGGGGACAGGGGGCACTGAAGCTTTCTTT	CAWMGTGGTEAFF
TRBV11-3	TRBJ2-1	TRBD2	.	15	TGTGCCAGCAGCTTAGTAGCGGGAGGTATCAATGAGCAGTTCTTC	CASSLVAGGINEQFF
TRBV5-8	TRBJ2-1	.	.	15	TGTGCCAGCAGCCACTTCGGGAGCGGTAACAATGAGCAGTTCTTC	CASSHFGSGNNEQFF
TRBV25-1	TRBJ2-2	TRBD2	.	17	TGTGCCAGCAGGGTCCCGGGACTAGTCGGGAAGGCCGGGGAGCTGTTTTTT	CASRVPGLVGKAGELFF
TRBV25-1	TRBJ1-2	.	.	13	TGTGCCAGCAGTGCCCCCAGTCACTATGGCTACACCTTC	CASSAPSHYGYTF
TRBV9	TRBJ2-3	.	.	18	TGTGCCAGCAGCGTAGCTATCTCTATGGACAGGACTAAAGATACGCAGTATTTT	CASSVAISMDRTKDTQYF
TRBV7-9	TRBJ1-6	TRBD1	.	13	TGTGCCAGCAGCGATACAGGGGATTCACCCCTCCACTTT	CASSDTGDSPLHF
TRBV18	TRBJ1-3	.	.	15	TGTGCCAGCTCACCTCTCAGGGATGGTGGAAACACCATATATTTT	CASSPLRDGGNTIYF
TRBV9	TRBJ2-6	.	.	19	TGTGCCAGCAGCGTAGCTGGCACAGGGCATATCTCTGGGGCCAACGTCCTGACTTTC	CASSVAGTGHISGANVLTF
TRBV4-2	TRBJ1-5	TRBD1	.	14	TGTGCCAGCAGCCAAGCGACAGGGGGTCAGCCCCAGCATTTT	CASSQATGGQPQHF
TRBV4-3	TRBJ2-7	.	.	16	TGCGCCAGCAGCCCTGCTACCGGGACACCCTCCTACGAGCAGTACTTC	CASSPATGTPSYEQYF
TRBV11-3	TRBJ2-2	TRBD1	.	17	TGTGCCAGCAGCTTGACCCGGGACAGTTTAAACACCGGGGAGCTGTTTTTT	CASSLTRDSLNTGELFF
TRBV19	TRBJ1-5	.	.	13	TGTGCCAGTACAATGAGGCTAAATCAGCCCCAGCATTTT	CASTMRLNQPQHF
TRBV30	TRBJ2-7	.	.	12	TGTGCCTGGAGGGAGGCCTCCTACGAGCAGTACTTC	CAWREASYEQYF
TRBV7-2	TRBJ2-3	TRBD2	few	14	TGTGCCAGCAGCCCCACTAGCGTGGAAGATACGCAGTATTTT	CASSPTSVEDTQYF
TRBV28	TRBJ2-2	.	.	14	TGTGCCAGCAGTTTACGGAGAAACACCGGGGAGCTGTTTTTT	CASSLRRNTGELFF
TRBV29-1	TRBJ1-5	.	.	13	TGCAGCGTTGGTGTACAGTTCAATCAGCCCCAGCATTTT	CSVGVQFNQPQHF
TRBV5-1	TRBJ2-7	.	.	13	TGCGCCAGCAGCTCTGGCCATAGCGCCGAGCAGTACTTC	CASSSGHSAEQYF
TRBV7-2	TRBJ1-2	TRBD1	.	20	TGTGCCAGCAGCTTAGCGGGTTGGGACAGGGGGCTGTCGGAGCACTATGGCTACACCTTC	CASSLAGWDRGLSEHYGYTF
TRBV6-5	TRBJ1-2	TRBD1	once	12	TGTGCCAGCATCACTGGACAGGGGGGCTACACCTTC	CASITGQGGYTF
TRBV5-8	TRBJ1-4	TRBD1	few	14	TGTGCCAGCAGCCTCGGGACAGGGAATGCAAAACTGTTTTTT	CASSLGTGNAKLFF
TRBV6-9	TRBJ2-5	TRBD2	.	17	TGTGCCAGCACCACACCCATACCGCGGGGGGATAAAGAGACCCAGTACTTC	CASTTPIPRGDKETQYF
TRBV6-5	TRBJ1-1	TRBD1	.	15	TGTGCCAGCAGTGCCGACAGGGCGCCGAACACTGAAGCTTTCTTT	CASSADRAPNTEAFF
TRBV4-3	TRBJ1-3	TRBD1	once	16	TGCGCCAGCAGCCACGGCCAGGGGGTTCCTGGAAACACCATATATTTT	CASSHGQGVPGNTIYF
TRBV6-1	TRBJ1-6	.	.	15	TGTGCCAGCAGTGAAGCGCGTCACTCAGGGTCACCCCTCCACTTT	CASSEARHSGSPLHF
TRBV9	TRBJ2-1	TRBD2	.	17	TGTGCCAGCAGCGGGACTAGCGGGGGCGCCTCCTACAATGAGCAGTTCTTC	CASSGTSGGASYNEQFF
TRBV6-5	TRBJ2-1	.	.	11	TGTGCCAGCACCCGCAGGGATGAGCAGTTCTTC	CASTRRDEQFF
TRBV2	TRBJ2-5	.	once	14	TGTGCCACCAGAGGTAACTTCGCGGGAGAGACCCAGTACTTC	CATRGNFAGETQYF
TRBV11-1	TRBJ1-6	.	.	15	TGTGCCAGCAGCTTAGTAACCGGGAGGGGTTCACCCCTCCACTTT	CASSLVTGRGSPLHF
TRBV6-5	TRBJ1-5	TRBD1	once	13	TGTGCCAGCAGGAGGGGGCCGGATCAGCCCCAGCATTTT	CASRRGPDQPQHF
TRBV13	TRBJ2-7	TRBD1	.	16	TGTGCCAGCAGCTTGGGGACGGGACAGGGGGGATACGAGCAGTACTTC	CASSLGTGQGGYEQYF
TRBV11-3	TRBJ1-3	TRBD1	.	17	TGTGCCAGCAGCCGTGGGACAGGGAGTAAGGGGAGAAACACCATATATTTT	CASSRGTGSKGRNTIYF
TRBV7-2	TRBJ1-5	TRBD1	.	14	TGTGCCAGCAGCTCACGGACAGGGGACCAGCCCCAGCATTTT	CASSSRTGDQPQHF
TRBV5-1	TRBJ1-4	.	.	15	TGCGCCAGCAGCTCTACGGGACTGAATAATGAAAAACTGTTTTTT	CASSSTGLNNEKLFF
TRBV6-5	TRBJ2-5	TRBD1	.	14	TGTGCCAGCACCCGGGACTCCACAGGGGGAGAGCAGTACTTC	CASTRDSTGGEQYF
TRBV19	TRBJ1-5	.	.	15	TGTGCCAGTACTCGATCGGGGGGAGGCAATCAGCCCCAGCATTTT	CASTRSGGGNQPQHF
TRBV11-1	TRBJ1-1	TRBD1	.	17	TGTGCCAGTACCCCGACAGGGGCCCACCCCCTGAACACTGAAGCTTTCTTT	CASTPTGAHPLNTEAFF
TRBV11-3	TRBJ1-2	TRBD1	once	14	TGTGCCAGCAAGGAGGACAGGGCTGACTATGGCTACACCTTC	CASKEDRADYGYTF
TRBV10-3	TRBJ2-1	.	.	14	TGTGCCATCAGTGGGACAAGCACCTACAATGAGCAGTTCTTC	CAISGTSTYNEQFF
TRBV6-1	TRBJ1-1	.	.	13	TGTGCCAGCAGACATCAAAGGGGCACTGAAGCTTTCTTT	CASRHQRGTEAFF
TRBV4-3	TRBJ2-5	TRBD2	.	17	TGCGCCAGCAGCCAACTCACTAGCGGGGGAGCTCGGGGGACCCAGTACTTC	CASSQLTSGGARGTQYF
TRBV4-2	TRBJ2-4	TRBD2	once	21	TGTGCCAGCAGCCTTTCGGGTGCGGGTAGCGGGACTCTGGTTTTCGAAAACATTCAGTACTTC	CASSLSGAGSGTLVFENIQYF
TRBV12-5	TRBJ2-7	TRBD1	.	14	TGTGCTAGTGGGGACCGGGACAGATCCTACGAGCAGTACTTC	CASGDRDRSYEQYF
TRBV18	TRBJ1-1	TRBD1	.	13	TGTGCCAGCTCACCGGGACAGGGAATTGAAGCTTTCTTT	CASSPGQGIEAFF
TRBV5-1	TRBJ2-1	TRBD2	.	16	TGCGCCAGCAGCCTAAGACTAGCGGGACCCTACAATGAGCAGTTCTTC	CASSLRLAGPYNEQFF
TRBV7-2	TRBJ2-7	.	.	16	TGTGCCAGCAGCTTGGCAAGAACAGTTTTTGTTTACGAGCAGTACTTC	CASSLARTVFVYEQYF
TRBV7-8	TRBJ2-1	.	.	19	TGTGCCAGCAGCTTAGCGGGTCGTTTAGCGGCCCCCGACTACAATGAGCAGTTCTTC	CASSLAGRLAAPDYNEQFF
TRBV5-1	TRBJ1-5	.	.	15	TGCGCCAGCAGCACAAACGGACAGATCAATCAGCCCCAGCATTTT	CASSTNGQINQPQHF